Included here is one TCR beta chain sequence, with context. Other nucleotide sequences from this sample produce the same CDR3. Trimming cost V 3 bases and J 7 bases, with 7 bases left between them. The germline V gene encodes CDR1 DFQATT and CDR2 SNEGSKA (reference sequence). The CDR3 is 11 amino acids. These data are taken from a study of blood T cell repertoires in COVID-19. Looking at the study overall: COVID-19 samples collected from the United States, Italy and Spain covered acute and convalescent phases. T cells, B-cell-depleted T cells, or PBMCs supplied cDNA or gDNA.

As processed by the authors: Reference gene primers were amplified, and this amplification served to estimate nucleated cell counts. Data came from immunoSEQ multiplex PCR; TCRdb stores just in-frame clones and leaves some out. Clone size and the V and J calls come from that table; the DNA yielded D and trimming. Among more than 80,000 clones listed, approximately 70% were seen once. This receptor was obtained from a woman in her sixties in a cohort sampled during active or convalescent COVID-19. The rearrangement uses TRBV20-1 and TRBJ1-5; D not certain. The sequencing input was peripheral blood. The CDR3, as DNA: TGCAGTGCTAGGGAGGGACAGCCCCAGCATTTT. Its translation is CSAREGQPQHF.